A single sample is the source of the 13 T cell receptor beta chains below, sequenced in a study of PD-1 blockade in classical Hodgkin lymphoma. Sequenced by immunoSEQ multiplex PCR; TCRdb stores in-frame clones only, minus some. In the table there are approximately 43,000 clones, roughly 86% of which are singletons. Every patient experienced relapse after autologous stem cell transplantation, and brentuximab vedotin exposure varied. The sample in question was peripheral blood mononuclear cells (PBMCs), obtained before the second cycle of nivolumab. The receptors derive from a human donor with classical Hodgkin lymphoma.

This rearrangement joins TRBV7-9 to TRBJ2-5; the match to TRBD2 covers 15 bases. The germline V gene has CDR1 SEHNR and CDR2 FQNEAQ (reference sequence). Unmatched junction bases numbered 0, after V lost 3 bases and J lost 1 base. This CDR3 comprises 16 residues. The CDR3 region is CASSLGLAGGQETQYF. The CDR3 DNA is TGTGCCAGCAGCTTGGGACTAGCGGGAGGCCAAGAGACCCAGTACTTC.

J is TRBJ2-5 and V is TRBV27, with D possibly being TRBD2 (5 bases). This CDR3 has 13 residues. Per germline, CDR1 MNHEY and CDR2 SMNVEV (reference sequence). V lost 6 bases and J 5 bases, leaving 13 bases between the germline ends. In DNA form, the CDR3 reads TGTGCCAGCAGATCACCCGGGATGGAGACCCAGTACTTC. This sequence encodes CASRSPGMETQYF.

The chain links TRBV7-3 to TRBJ1-6; D perhaps matches TRBD1 (6 bases). With 5 bases removed from V and 5 bases from J, the gap between germline ends came to 16 bases. In germline, CDR1 is SGHTA, CDR2 FQGTGA. The CDR3 covers 16 residues. CDR3 sequence reads: CASSPLQTGNNSPLHF. The CDR3 region has the DNA TGTGCCAGCAGCCCACTGCAGACAGGTAATAATTCACCCCTCCACTTT.

A note on this clone: The sample has other DNA sequences that encode this CDR3 too. This rearrangement joins TRBV5-5 to TRBJ1-1, with no clear D. Trimming took 0 bases from V and 0 from J, leaving 3 bases between them. Germline lookup yields CDR1 SGHKS and CDR2 YYEKEE (reference sequence). The length of the CDR3 is 13 residues. The CDR3 region has the DNA TGTGCCAGCAGCTTGGACCTGAACACTGAAGCTTTCTTT. It yields the protein CASSLDLNTEAFF. Full variable domain (remainder filled in from reference TRBV5-5 and TRBJ1-1): DAGVTQSPTHLIKTRGQQVTLRCSPISGHKSVSWYQQVLGQGPQFIFQYYEKEERGRGNFPDRFSARQFPNYSSELNVNALLLGDSALYLCASSLDLNTEAFFGQGTRLTVV.

This sequence joins TRBV9 and TRBJ2-1, with TRBD1 matching over 8 bases. With 0 bases clipped from V and 4 bases from J, the junction kept 6 bases outside the gene matches. CDR1 SGDLS and CDR2 YYNGEE come from the germline V gene. The CDR3 has 16 amino acids. Here the CDR3 DNA reads TGTGCCAGCAGCGTAGTTGAGACAGGGGTGTACAATGAGCAGTTCTTC. Encoded protein: CASSVVETGVYNEQFF. The whole variable domain, remainder taken from reference TRBV9 and TRBJ2-1, is DSGVTQTPKHLITATGQRVTLRCSPRSGDLSVYWYQQSLDQGLQFLIQYYNGEERAKGNILERFSAQQFPDLHSELNLSSLELGDSALYFCASSVVETGVYNEQFFGPGTRLTVL.

The chain links TRBV9 to TRBJ2-3; 13 positions agree with TRBD2. This CDR3 comprises 16 residues. The ends lost 2 bases at V and 2 bases at J; junction bases unmatched: 2. CDR1 and CDR2 (germline): SGDLS, YYNGEE. The CDR3 is CASSVGLAGTTDTQYF. The CDR3 DNA is TGTGCCAGCAGCGTGGGACTAGCGGGGACCACAGATACGCAGTATTTT.

The V gene is TRBV7-9, the J gene TRBJ2-7, with D possibly being TRBD2 (6 bases). The CDR3 is 14 amino acids. V was trimmed by 4 bases and J by 6 bases, leaving 16 bases between them. The V gene's germline CDR1 is SEHNR and CDR2 FQNEAQ (reference sequence). CDR3 in DNA: TGTGCCAGCAGCTGGGGCGGCGGGACGGGCGAGCAGTACTTC. It specifies CASSWGGGTGEQYF.

V usage is TRBV5-1 and J usage is TRBJ2-2; 8 nucleotides align to TRBD1. V lost 4 bases, J lost 7 bases, and 12 bases stayed unmatched. The V gene's germline CDR1 is SGHRS and CDR2 YFSETQ. This CDR3 has 16 residues. Here the CDR3 reads CASSPRAGQGVGELFF. The CDR3 region has the DNA TGCGCCAGCAGCCCCCGGGCTGGACAGGGCGTCGGGGAGCTGTTTTTT.

This clone occurred a few times. The genes are TRBV4-2 and TRBJ1-1; TRBD1 aligns across 7 bases. The germline V gene encodes CDR1 LGHNA and CDR2 YNFKEQ. The CDR3 runs 15 residues. With 0 bases clipped from V and 6 bases from J, the junction kept 7 bases outside the gene matches. The CDR3 bases are TGTGCCAGCAGCCAAGAAACAGGGGATTTCGCTGAAGCTTTCTTT. Translated: CASSQETGDFAEAFF.

The gene calls are TRBV28 and TRBJ2-7; 10 bases align to TRBD1. V shed 4 bases, J shed 5 bases, and the junction held 11 bases outside the gene matches. The CDR3 loop spans 16 amino acids. Germline V lookup: CDR1 MDHEN, CDR2 SYDVKM. CDR3 nucleotide sequence: TGTGCCAGCAGTTCATATCGACAGGGGGCGCGGGACGAGCAGTACTTC. It encodes CASSSYRQGARDEQYF.

This clone showed up just a few times. The CDR3 DNA reads as TGCGCCAGCACCGCGGACGAATTATCCCACGAGCAGTACTTC. Protein sequence: CASTADELSHEQYF. The genes are TRBV5-1 and TRBJ2-7; D is uncertain. This CDR3 comprises 14 residues. Germline V lookup: CDR1 SGHRS, CDR2 YFSETQ. The V and J ends lost 6 bases and 5 bases respectively, with 18 bases between them.

This clone has just one count. This rearrangement joins TRBV29-1 to TRBJ2-2; TRBD1 is a possible D gene (5 bases). CDR1 SQVTM and CDR2 ANQGSEA come from the germline V gene. The CDR3 runs 16 residues. The V gene lost 5 bases and the J gene lost 2 bases, with 18 bases spanning the gap. The CDR3 here is CSVTTQGRVNTGELFF. The CDR3 DNA sequence: TGCAGCGTTACTACTCAGGGTCGCGTAAACACCGGGGAGCTGTTTTTT.

This rearrangement joins TRBV27 to TRBJ2-6; D may be TRBD1 (5 bases). V dropped 2 bases and J dropped 2 bases, with 13 bases sitting between them. Per the germline V gene, CDR1 is MNHEY and CDR2 is SMNVEV (reference sequence). CDR3 length: 17 amino acids. CDR3 sequence reads: CASSLGTGIAGANVLTF. CDR3 coding DNA: TGTGCCAGCAGTTTAGGTACAGGAATCGCTGGGGCCAACGTCCTGACTTTC. Supplemented by reference TRBV27 and TRBJ2-6, the full variable domain reads EAQVTQNPRYLITVTGKKLTVTCSQNMNHEYMSWYRQDPGLGLRQIYYSMNVEVTDKGDVPEGYKVSRKEKRNFPLILESPSPNQTSLYFCASSLGTGIAGANVLTFGAGSRLTVL.